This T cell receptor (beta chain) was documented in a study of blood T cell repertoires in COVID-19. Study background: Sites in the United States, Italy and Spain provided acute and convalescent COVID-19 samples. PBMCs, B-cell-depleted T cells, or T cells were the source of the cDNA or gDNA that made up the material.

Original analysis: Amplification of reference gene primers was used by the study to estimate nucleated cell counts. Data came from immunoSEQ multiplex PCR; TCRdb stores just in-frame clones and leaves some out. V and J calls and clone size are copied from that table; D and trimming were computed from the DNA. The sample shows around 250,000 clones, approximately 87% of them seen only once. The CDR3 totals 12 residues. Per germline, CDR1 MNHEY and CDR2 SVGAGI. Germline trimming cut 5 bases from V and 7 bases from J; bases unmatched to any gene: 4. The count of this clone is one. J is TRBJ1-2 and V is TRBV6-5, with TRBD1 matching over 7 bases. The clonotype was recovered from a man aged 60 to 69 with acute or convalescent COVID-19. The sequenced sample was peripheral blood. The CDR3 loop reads CASSRQGIGYTF. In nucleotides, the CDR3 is TGTGCCAGCAGTCGACAGGGTATTGGCTACACCTTC.